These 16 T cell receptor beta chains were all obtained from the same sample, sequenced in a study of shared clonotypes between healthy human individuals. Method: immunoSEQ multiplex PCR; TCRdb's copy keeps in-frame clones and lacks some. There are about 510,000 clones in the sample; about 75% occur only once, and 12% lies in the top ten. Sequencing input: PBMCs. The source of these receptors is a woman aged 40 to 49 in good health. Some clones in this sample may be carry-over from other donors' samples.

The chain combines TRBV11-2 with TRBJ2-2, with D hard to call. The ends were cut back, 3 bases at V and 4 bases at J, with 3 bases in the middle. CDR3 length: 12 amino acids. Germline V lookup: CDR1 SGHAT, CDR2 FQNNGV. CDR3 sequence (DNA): TGTGCCAGCAGCTTTGGCACCGGGGAGCTGTTTTTT. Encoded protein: CASSFGTGELFF.

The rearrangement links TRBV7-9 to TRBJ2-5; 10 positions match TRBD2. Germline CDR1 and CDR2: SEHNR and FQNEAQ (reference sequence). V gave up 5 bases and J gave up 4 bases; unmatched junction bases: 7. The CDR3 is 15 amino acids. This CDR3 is CASSLQAGGAETQYF. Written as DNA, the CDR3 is TGTGCCAGCAGCCTCCAAGCGGGAGGGGCAGAGACCCAGTACTTC.

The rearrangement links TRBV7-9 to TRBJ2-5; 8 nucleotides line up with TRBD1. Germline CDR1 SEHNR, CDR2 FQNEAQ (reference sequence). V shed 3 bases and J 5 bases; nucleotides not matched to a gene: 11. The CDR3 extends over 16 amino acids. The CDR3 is CASSFGRSGGGETQYF. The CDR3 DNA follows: TGTGCCAGCAGCTTTGGGCGGTCAGGGGGCGGGGAGACCCAGTACTTC.

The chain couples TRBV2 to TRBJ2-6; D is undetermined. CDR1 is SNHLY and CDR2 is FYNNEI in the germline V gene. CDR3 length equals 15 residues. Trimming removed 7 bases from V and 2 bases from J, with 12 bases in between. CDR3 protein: CASKALVAGANVLTF. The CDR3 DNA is TGTGCCAGCAAAGCTCTGGTAGCTGGGGCCAACGTCCTGACTTTC. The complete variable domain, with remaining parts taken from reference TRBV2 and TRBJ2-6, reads EPEVTQTPSHQVTQMGQEVILRCVPISNHLYFYWYRQILGQKVEFLVSFYNNEISEKSEIFDDQFSVERPDGSNFTLKIRSTKLEDSAMYFCASKALVAGANVLTFGAGSRLTVL.

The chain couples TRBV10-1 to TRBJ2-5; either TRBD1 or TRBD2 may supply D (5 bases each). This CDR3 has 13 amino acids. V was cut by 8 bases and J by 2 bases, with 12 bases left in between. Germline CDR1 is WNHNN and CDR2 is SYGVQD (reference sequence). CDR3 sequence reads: CASGNEGQETQYF. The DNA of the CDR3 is TGCGCCAGCGGGAACGAGGGGCAAGAGACCCAGTACTTC.

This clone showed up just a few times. The CDR3 nucleotides read TGTGCCAGCAGCTTGGTTCGAGGGTCCCCCGGGGAGCTGTTTTTT. Encoded protein: CASSLVRGSPGELFF. This sequence joins TRBV5-5 and TRBJ2-2; possible D gene TRBD2, 5 bases. The CDR3 spans 15 residues. The ends were cut back, 0 bases at V and 6 bases at J, with 12 bases in the middle. Germline V lookup: CDR1 SGHKS, CDR2 YYEKEE (reference sequence).

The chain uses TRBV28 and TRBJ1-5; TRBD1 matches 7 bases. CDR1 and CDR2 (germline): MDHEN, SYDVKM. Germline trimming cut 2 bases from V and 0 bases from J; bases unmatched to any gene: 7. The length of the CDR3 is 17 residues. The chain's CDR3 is CASSLTRGLISNQPQHF. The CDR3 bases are TGTGCCAGCAGTTTAACCAGGGGGTTGATTAGCAATCAGCCCCAGCATTTT.

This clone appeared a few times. In nucleotides, the CDR3 is TGCGCCAGCAGCTTGGCGACTAGCTCCTACAATGAGCAGTTCTTC. This encodes CASSLATSSYNEQFF. The V gene is TRBV5-1, the J gene TRBJ2-1; TRBD2 is a possible D gene (6 bases). V was cut by 0 bases and J by 0 bases, with 7 bases left in between. This CDR3 contains 15 residues. CDR1 and CDR2 from the germline V gene are SGHRS and YFSETQ.

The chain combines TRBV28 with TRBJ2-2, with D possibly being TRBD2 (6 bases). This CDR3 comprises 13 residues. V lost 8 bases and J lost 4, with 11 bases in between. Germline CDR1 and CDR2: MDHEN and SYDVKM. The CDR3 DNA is TGTGCCAGCGTCCGGGAGACCACCGGGGAGCTGTTTTTT. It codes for CASVRETTGELFF.

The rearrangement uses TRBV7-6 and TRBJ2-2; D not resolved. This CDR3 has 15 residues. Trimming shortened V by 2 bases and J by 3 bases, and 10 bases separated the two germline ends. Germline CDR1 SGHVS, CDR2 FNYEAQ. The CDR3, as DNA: TGTGCCAGCAGCTTAAGAGTGGCAGACACCGGGGAGCTGTTTTTT. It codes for CASSLRVADTGELFF.

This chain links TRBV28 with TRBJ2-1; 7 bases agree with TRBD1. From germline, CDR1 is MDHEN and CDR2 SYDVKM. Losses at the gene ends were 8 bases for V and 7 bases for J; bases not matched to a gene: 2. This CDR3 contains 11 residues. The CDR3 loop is CASQGVNEQFF. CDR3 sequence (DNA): TGTGCCAGCCAGGGGGTTAATGAGCAGTTCTTC.

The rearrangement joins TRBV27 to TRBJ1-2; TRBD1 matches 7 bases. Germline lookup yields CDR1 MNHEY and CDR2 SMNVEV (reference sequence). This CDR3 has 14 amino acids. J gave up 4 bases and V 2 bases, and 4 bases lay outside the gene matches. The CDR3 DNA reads TGTGCCAGCAGTTTAGGGGCAGGGGGCTATGGCTACACCTTC. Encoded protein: CASSLGAGGYGYTF.

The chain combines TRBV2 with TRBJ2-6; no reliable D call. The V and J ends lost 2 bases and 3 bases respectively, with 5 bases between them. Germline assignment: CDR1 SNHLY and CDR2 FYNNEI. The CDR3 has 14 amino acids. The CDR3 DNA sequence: TGTGCCAGCAGTGAATCGTATGGGGCCAACGTCCTGACTTTC. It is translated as CASSESYGANVLTF.

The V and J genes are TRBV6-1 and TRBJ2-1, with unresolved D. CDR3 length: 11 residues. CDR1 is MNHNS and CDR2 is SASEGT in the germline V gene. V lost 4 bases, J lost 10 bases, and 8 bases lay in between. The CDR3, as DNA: TGTGCCAGCAGTGGAGTTAGGGAGCAGTTCTTC. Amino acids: CASSGVREQFF.

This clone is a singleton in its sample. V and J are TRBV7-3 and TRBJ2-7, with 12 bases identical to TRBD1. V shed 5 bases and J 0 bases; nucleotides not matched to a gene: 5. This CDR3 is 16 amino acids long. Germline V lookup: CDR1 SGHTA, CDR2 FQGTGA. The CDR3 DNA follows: TGTGCCAGCAGCCAGGGACAGGGGGCCAGCTCCTACGAGCAGTACTTC. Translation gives CASSQGQGASSYEQYF.

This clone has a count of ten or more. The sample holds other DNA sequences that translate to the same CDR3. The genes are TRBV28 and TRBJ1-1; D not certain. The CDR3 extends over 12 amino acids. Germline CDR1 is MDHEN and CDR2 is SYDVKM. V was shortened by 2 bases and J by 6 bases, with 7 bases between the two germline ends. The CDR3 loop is CASSLTGAEAFF. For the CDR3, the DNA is TGTGCCAGCAGTTTAACTGGGGCTGAAGCTTTCTTT.